This TCR beta chain was sequenced in a study of T cell responses to AZD1222 COVID-19 vaccine. This table comes from immunoSEQ multiplex PCR, and its TCRdb copy is limited to in-frame clones, with some not included. The repertoire has about 90,000 clones, approximately 83% of them found once; the top ten carry about 8%. Specimen: peripheral blood, collected on day 0 of AZD1222 vaccination. The clonotype was recovered from an adult in good health.

CDR3: CASTGTGGGDEQYF. For the CDR3, the DNA is TGTGCCAGCACCGGGACAGGGGGAGGGGACGAGCAGTACTTC. The rearrangement links TRBV6-1 to TRBJ2-7; TRBD1 matches at 11 bases. Germline trimming cut 7 bases from V and 5 bases from J; bases unmatched to any gene: 7. The CDR3 runs to 14 residues. The germline V gene has CDR1 MNHNS and CDR2 SASEGT.